One sample yielded the 18 T cell receptor beta chains listed below, sequenced in a study of cytomegalovirus exposure and HLA in healthy donors. It was with 60 Vbeta and 13 Jbeta primers that the PCR ran. Sequencing was performed with immunoSEQ multiplex PCR; in TCRdb, only in-frame clones are kept and a portion is missing. The sample yields tens of thousands of clones, 7.6% seen once. Input material: PBMCs. The receptors shown here come from a man aged 45 to 65 in good health and CMV-seronegative.

The chain combines TRBV4-2 with TRBJ2-2, with 8 bases identical to TRBD2. This CDR3 spans 16 amino acids. V lost 0 bases to trimming and J lost 7 bases; unmatched junction nucleotides: 7. Germline CDR1 is LGHNA and CDR2 is YNFKEQ. Written as DNA, the CDR3 is TGTGCCAGCAGCCAAGATCGGGGGGGCTATGACGGGGAGCTGTTTTTT. This codes for CASSQDRGGYDGELFF.

This clone was seen a few times. The rearrangement links TRBV6-5 to TRBJ2-7; the D is unclear. CDR3 length: 14 amino acids. Germline V gene data show CDR1 as MNHEY and CDR2 as SVGAGI. The germline V and J ends were trimmed by 0 bases and 4 bases, with 10 bases remaining between them. The CDR3 region is CASSYSSQTYEQYF. The CDR3 DNA sequence: TGTGCCAGCAGTTACTCTTCTCAGACTTACGAGCAGTACTTC.

The genes are TRBV9 and TRBJ2-3, with 7 bases aligning to TRBD1. The V gene end was trimmed by 0 bases and the J gene end by 3 bases; junction bases not matched to a gene: 4. The CDR3 covers 15 residues. Per the germline V gene, CDR1 is SGDLS and CDR2 is YYNGEE. CDR3 protein: CASSVEGAKTDTQYF. In nucleotides, the CDR3 is TGTGCCAGCAGCGTAGAGGGGGCTAAAACAGATACGCAGTATTTT.

This clone appeared a few times. The chain links TRBV25-1 to TRBJ1-4; D is undetermined. The length of the CDR3 is 14 residues. The germline V gene encodes CDR1 MGHDK and CDR2 SYGVNS. Trimming took off 3 bases at V and 7 bases at J, with 12 bases between the two ends. The CDR3 loop is CASSEAGSGEKLFF. The CDR3 DNA reads TGTGCCAGCAGTGAGGCTGGGAGCGGTGAAAAACTGTTTTTT.

This clone was seen only a few times. V and J are TRBV5-1 and TRBJ1-2; 11 bases agree with TRBD1. CDR3 size: 15 residues. The ends lost 4 bases at V and 5 bases at J; junction bases unmatched: 7. Germline loops: CDR1 SGHRS, CDR2 YFSETQ. The CDR3 protein is CASSSSGTGGYGYTF. The CDR3, as DNA: TGCGCCAGCAGCAGCTCCGGGACAGGGGGATATGGCTACACCTTC.

This chain joins TRBV27 and TRBJ1-5; 7 nucleotides match TRBD1. Germline V gene lookup returns CDR1 MNHEY and CDR2 SMNVEV (reference sequence). This CDR3 spans 15 amino acids. The trim removed 6 bases at V and 0 bases at J, leaving 5 bases unmatched. In DNA, the CDR3 is TGTGCCAGCAGCCCCGACAGGGATAGCAATCAGCCCCAGCATTTT. This encodes CASSPDRDSNQPQHF.

This sequence joins TRBV10-3 and TRBJ1-1; 10 positions match TRBD1. Unmatched junction bases numbered 2, after V lost 4 bases and J lost 0 bases. The CDR3 is 15 residues long. From germline, CDR1 is ENHRY and CDR2 SYGVKD. The CDR3 nucleotides are TGTGCCATCAGTGTGGGACAGGGGTTGAACACTGAAGCTTTCTTT. Its translation is CAISVGQGLNTEAFF.

The rearrangement links TRBV15 to TRBJ1-1; D gene uncertain. Trimming cost V 1 base and J 6 bases, with 9 bases left between them. From germline, CDR1 is LNHNV and CDR2 YYDKDF (reference sequence). The CDR3 runs 13 residues. The CDR3 protein is CATSRGGASEAFF. The CDR3 DNA follows: TGTGCCACCAGCAGAGGGGGAGCTTCTGAAGCTTTCTTT.

As DNA, the CDR3 is TGTGCCAGCAGCCCTTATAGTAGAGAGGATACGCAGTATTTT. Translating gives CASSPYSREDTQYF. The V and J genes are TRBV7-2 and TRBJ2-3; no clear D gene. The germline CDR1 and CDR2 sequences are SGHTA and FQGNSA. The CDR3 length is 14 residues. Trimming cost V 5 bases and J 6 bases, with 15 bases left between them.

This clone was observed a few times. This CDR3 is CASSLGIYEQYF. The CDR3 DNA sequence: TGTGCCAGCAGTTTAGGCATCTACGAGCAGTACTTC. This chain links TRBV28 with TRBJ2-7; D not resolved. V lost 2 bases, J lost 3 bases, and 5 bases lay in between. The CDR3 contains 12 residues. Germline V gives CDR1 MDHEN, CDR2 SYDVKM.

This chain connects TRBV7-9 to TRBJ2-4; 8 positions match TRBD1. J was trimmed by 3 bases and V by 0 bases; bases with no gene match: 7. Germline CDR1 is SEHNR and CDR2 is FQNEAQ (reference sequence). The CDR3 is 17 amino acids. In DNA, the CDR3 is TGTGCCAGCAGCTTAGCTGGACAGGGAATAGACAAAAACATTCAGTACTTC. Translation: CASSLAGQGIDKNIQYF.

A few counts support this clone. This rearrangement joins TRBV5-6 to TRBJ2-2; D is undetermined. Germline CDR1 SGHDT, CDR2 YYEEEE. The V and J ends lost 2 bases and 7 bases respectively, with 9 bases between them. The CDR3 has 13 residues. The CDR3: CASSFFGYGELFF. The CDR3 DNA sequence: TGTGCCAGCAGCTTTTTCGGGTACGGGGAGCTGTTTTTT.

The sample holds a few counts of this clone. V is TRBV6-1 and J is TRBJ1-2; D gene ambiguous. Trimming took off 1 base at V and 7 bases at J, with 10 bases between the two ends. CDR1 is MNHNS, CDR2 SASEGT, per germline. The CDR3 loop spans 13 amino acids. The CDR3 spells CASSEGRDPGYTF. DNA of the CDR3: TGTGCCAGCAGTGAAGGAAGAGATCCTGGCTACACCTTC.

The rearrangement links TRBV5-1 to TRBJ2-2; D gene unclear. Germline CDR1 is SGHRS and CDR2 is YFSETQ. Trimming stripped 0 bases from V and 0 bases from J, with 6 bases between. This CDR3 is 15 amino acids long. CDR3 sequence reads: CASSLGAPNTGELFF. The DNA for the CDR3 is TGCGCCAGCAGCTTGGGCGCCCCGAACACCGGGGAGCTGTTTTTT.

This clone was seen a handful of times. The V and J genes are TRBV6-5 and TRBJ1-1, with unresolved D. CDR3 length: 14 residues. Germline values: CDR1 MNHEY, CDR2 SVGAGI. V lost 6 bases and J 6 bases, leaving 17 bases between the germline ends. CDR3 protein: CASRPPGSGAEAFF. CDR3 nucleotides: TGTGCCAGCAGGCCGCCCGGCAGCGGTGCTGAAGCTTTCTTT.

This clone appeared a few times. This sequence joins TRBV11-2 and TRBJ2-7; TRBD2 might be the D (6 bases). The CDR3 totals 14 residues. Trimming pared 0 bases from V and 2 bases from J, leaving 8 bases between. Per germline, CDR1 SGHAT and CDR2 FQNNGV. The CDR3 loop reads CASSLDRTTYEQYF. The CDR3 nucleotides read TGTGCCAGCAGCTTAGACAGGACTACCTACGAGCAGTACTTC.

The sample holds a few counts of this clone. The CDR3 bases are TGTGCCAGCAGTGAACAGGGCGGGGGGAGCTCCTACGAGCAGTACTTC. As protein: CASSEQGGGSSYEQYF. The rearrangement uses TRBV6-1 and TRBJ2-7, with 8 bases matching TRBD2. Germline CDR1 MNHNS, CDR2 SASEGT. V lost 2 bases and J lost 0; bases outside the gene matches: 6. CDR3 length: 16 residues.

The sample holds a few counts of this clone. The chain joins TRBV5-1 to TRBJ2-5, with 9 bases identical to TRBD1. The end of the DNA aligns better with TRBJ2-7, so the J call may be wrong. The CDR3 is made up of 18 amino acids. CDR1 is SGHRS, CDR2 YFSETQ, per germline. Written as DNA, the CDR3 is TGCGCCAGCAGCTCCCGACCCAGGGGAAGGACAGGGGACCACGAGCAGTACTTC. Translating it yields CASSSRPRGRTGDHEQYF.